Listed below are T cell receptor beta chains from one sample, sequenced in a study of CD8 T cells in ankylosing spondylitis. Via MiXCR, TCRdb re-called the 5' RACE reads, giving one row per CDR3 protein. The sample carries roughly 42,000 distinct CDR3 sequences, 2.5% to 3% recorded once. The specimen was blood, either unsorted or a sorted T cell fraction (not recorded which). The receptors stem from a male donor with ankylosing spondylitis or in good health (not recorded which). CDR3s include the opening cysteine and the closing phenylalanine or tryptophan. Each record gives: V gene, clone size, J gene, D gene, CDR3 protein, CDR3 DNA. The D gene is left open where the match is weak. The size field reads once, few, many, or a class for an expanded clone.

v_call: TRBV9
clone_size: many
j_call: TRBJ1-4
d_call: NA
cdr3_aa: CASSVTPGANNEKLFF
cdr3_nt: TGTGCCAGCAGCGTGACGCCCGGGGCCAACAATGAAAAACTGTTTTTT

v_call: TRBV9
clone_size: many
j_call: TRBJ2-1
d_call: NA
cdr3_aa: CASSSVVVRQFF
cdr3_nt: TGTGCCAGCAGCAGCGTAGTTGTGCGGCAGTTCTTC

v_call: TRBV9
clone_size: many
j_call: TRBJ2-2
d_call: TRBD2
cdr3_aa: CASSVGTSGNNTGELFF
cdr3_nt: TGTGCCAGCAGCGTAGGGACTAGCGGTAATAACACCGGGGAGCTGTTTTTT

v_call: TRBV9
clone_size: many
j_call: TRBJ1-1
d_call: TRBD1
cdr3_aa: CASSVQGADTEAFF
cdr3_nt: TGTGCCAGCAGCGTCCAGGGGGCGGACACTGAAGCTTTCTTT

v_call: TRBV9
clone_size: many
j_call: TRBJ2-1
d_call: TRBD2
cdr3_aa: CASSVGDSGTYEQFF
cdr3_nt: TGTGCCAGCAGCGTAGGGGATAGCGGGACCTATGAGCAGTTCTTC

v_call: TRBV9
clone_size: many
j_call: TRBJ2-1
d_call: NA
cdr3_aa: CASSPRQRNEQFF
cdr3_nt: TGTGCCAGCAGCCCGCGACAACGCAATGAGCAGTTCTTC

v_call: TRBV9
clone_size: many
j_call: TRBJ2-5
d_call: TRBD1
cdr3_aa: CASSVDRGSETQYF
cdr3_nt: TGTGCCAGCAGCGTTGACAGGGGATCAGAGACCCAGTACTTC

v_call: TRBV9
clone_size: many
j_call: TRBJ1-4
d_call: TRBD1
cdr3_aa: CASGQEGMNEKLFF
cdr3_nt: TGTGCCAGCGGACAGGAGGGGATGAATGAAAAACTGTTTTTT

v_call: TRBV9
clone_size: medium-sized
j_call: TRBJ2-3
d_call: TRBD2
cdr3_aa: CASSVGLASDTQYF
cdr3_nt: TGTGCCAGCAGCGTAGGACTAGCATCGGATACGCAGTATTTT

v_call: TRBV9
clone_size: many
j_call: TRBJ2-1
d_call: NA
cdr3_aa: CASSVAVGVHEQFF
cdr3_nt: TGTGCCAGCAGCGTAGCGGTCGGTGTCCATGAGCAGTTCTTC

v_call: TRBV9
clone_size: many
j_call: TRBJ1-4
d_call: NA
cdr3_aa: CASSVAGGVEKLFF
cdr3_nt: TGTGCCAGCAGCGTAGCAGGCGGCGTTGAAAAACTGTTTTTT

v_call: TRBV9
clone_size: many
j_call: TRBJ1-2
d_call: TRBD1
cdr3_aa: CASSEGDRELPYGYTF
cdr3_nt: TGTGCCAGCAGCGAAGGGGACAGGGAGTTACCCTATGGCTACACCTTC

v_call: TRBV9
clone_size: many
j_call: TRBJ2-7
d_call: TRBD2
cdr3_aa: CASSVFPAVAGGEQYF
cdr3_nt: TGTGCCAGCAGCGTATTCCCGGCGGTAGCGGGAGGCGAGCAGTACTTC

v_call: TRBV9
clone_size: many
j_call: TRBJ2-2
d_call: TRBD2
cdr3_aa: CASSVTGGPTGELFF
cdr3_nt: TGTGCCAGCAGCGTAACGGGAGGGCCTACCGGGGAGCTGTTTTTT

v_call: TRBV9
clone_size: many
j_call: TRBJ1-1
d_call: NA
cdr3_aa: CASSPWRGANTEAFF
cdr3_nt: TGTGCCAGCAGCCCCTGGAGGGGCGCGAACACTGAAGCTTTCTTT

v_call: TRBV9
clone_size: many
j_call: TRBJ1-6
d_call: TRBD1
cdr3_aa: CASSVDVTGGRGSPLHF
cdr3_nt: TGTGCCAGCAGCGTAGATGTGACAGGGGGCAGGGGATCACCCCTCCACTTT

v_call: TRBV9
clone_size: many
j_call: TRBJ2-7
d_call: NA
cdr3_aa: CASSVANLPYEQYF
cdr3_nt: TGTGCCAGCAGCGTAGCTAATCTACCCTACGAGCAGTACTTC

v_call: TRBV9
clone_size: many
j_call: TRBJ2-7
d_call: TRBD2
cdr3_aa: CASSAGGGPLYEQYF
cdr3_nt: TGTGCCAGCAGCGCGGGCGGGGGTCCACTCTACGAGCAGTACTTC

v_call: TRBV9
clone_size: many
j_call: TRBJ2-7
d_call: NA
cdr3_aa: CASSVAATGREQYF
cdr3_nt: TGTGCCAGCAGCGTAGCAGCGACAGGGAGGGAGCAGTACTTC

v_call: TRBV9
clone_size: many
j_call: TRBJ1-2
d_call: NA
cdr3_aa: CASSALSRGFYGYTF
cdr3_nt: TGTGCCAGCAGCGCCCTCTCCAGGGGCTTCTATGGCTACACCTTC